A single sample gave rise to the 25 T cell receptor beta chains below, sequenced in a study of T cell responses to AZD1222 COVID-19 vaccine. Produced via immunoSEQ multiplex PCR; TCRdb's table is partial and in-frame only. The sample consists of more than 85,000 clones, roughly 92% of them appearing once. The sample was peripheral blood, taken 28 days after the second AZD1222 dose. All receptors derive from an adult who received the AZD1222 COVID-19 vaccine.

The CDR3: CASSPSGNTEAFF. CDR3 sequence (DNA): TGTGCCAGCTCACCAAGCGGGAACACTGAAGCTTTCTTT. V usage is TRBV18 and J usage is TRBJ1-1, with D uncertain. From germline, CDR1 is KGHSH and CDR2 LQKENI. CDR3 length: 13 amino acids. Trimming took off 2 bases at V and 1 base at J, with 5 bases between the two ends.

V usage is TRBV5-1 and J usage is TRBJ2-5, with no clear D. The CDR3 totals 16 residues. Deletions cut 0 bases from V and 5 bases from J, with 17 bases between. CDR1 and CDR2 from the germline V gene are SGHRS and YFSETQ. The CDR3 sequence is CASSLGEASFVETQYF. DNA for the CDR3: TGCGCCAGCAGCTTGGGGGAAGCGAGTTTTGTGGAGACCCAGTACTTC.

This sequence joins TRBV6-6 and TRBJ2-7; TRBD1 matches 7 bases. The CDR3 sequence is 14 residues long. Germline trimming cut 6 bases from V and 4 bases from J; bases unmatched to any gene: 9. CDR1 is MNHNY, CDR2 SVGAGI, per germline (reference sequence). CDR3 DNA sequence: TGTGCCAGCAGCTTGACAGGGCCAAGATACGAGCAGTACTTC. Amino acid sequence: CASSLTGPRYEQYF.

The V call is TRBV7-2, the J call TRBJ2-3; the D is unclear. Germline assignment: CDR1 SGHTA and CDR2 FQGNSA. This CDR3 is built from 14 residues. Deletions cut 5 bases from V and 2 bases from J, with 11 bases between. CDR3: CASSPPLDTDTQYF. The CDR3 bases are TGTGCCAGCAGCCCACCACTGGACACAGATACGCAGTATTTT.

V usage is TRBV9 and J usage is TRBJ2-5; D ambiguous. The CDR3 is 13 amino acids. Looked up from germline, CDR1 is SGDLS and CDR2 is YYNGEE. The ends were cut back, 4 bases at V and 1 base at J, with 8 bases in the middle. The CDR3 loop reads CASSPRLQETQYF. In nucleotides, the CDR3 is TGTGCCAGCAGCCCTCGCCTCCAAGAGACCCAGTACTTC.

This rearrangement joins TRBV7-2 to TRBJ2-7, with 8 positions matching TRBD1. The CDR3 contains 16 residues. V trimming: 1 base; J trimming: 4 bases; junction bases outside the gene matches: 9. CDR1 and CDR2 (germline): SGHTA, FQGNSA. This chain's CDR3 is CASSLDSHRGTYEQYF. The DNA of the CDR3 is TGTGCCAGCAGCTTAGATTCTCACAGGGGGACTTACGAGCAGTACTTC.

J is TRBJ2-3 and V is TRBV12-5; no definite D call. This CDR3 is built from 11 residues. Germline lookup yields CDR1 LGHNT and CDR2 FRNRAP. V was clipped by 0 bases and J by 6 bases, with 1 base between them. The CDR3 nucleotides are TGTGCTAGTGGTTTGGTCGATACGCAGTATTTT. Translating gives CASGLVDTQYF.

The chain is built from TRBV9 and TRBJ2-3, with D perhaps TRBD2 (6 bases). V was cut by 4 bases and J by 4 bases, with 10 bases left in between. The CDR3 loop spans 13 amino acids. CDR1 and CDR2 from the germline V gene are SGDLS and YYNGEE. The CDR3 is CASSTGLPDTQYF. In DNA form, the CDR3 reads TGTGCCAGCAGCACCGGACTACCAGATACGCAGTATTTT.

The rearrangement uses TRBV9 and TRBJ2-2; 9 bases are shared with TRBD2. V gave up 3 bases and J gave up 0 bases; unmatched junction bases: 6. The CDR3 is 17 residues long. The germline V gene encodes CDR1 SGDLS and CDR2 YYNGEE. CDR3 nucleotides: TGTGCCAGCAGCGCGAGCTTAGCGGGGGCGAACACCGGGGAGCTGTTTTTT. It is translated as CASSASLAGANTGELFF.

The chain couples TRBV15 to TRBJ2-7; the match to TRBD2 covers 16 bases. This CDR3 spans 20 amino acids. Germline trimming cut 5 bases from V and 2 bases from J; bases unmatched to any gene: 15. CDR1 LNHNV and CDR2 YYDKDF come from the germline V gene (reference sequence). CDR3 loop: CATSGPFGTSGGASTYEQYF. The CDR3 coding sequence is TGTGCCACCAGCGGACCCTTTGGGACTAGCGGGGGGGCCTCGACCTACGAGCAGTACTTC.

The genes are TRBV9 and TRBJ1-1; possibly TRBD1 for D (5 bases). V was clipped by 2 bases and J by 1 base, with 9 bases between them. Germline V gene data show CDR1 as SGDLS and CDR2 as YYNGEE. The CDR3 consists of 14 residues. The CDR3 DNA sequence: TGTGCCAGCAGCGTTGAGGGACCGAACACTGAAGCTTTCTTT. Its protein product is CASSVEGPNTEAFF.

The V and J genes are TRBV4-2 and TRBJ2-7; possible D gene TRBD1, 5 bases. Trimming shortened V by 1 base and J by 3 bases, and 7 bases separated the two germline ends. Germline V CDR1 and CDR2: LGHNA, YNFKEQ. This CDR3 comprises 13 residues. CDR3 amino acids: CASSQVRVYEQYF. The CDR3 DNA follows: TGTGCCAGCAGCCAAGTCAGGGTCTACGAGCAGTACTTC.

CDR3: CASSQMSASRDQETQYF. For the CDR3, the DNA is TGTGCCAGCAGCCAAATGTCGGCATCCAGGGACCAAGAGACCCAGTACTTC. This chain connects TRBV14 to TRBJ2-5, with a weak D call TRBD1 (5 bases). Trimming cost V 2 bases and J 0 bases, with 16 bases left between them. Germline CDR1 and CDR2: SGHDN and FVKESK. This CDR3 has 17 amino acids.

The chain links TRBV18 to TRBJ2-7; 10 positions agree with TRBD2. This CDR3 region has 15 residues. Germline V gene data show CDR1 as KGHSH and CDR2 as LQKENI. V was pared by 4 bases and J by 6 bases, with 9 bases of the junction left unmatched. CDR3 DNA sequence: TGTGCCAGCTCACGAGGAGCGGGGGGGCCGGGCGAGCAGTACTTC. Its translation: CASSRGAGGPGEQYF. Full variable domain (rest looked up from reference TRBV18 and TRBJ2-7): NAGVMQNPRHLVRRRGQEARLRCSPMKGHSHVYWYRQLPEEGLKFMVYLQKENIIDESGMPKERFSAEFPKEGPSILRIQQVVRGDSAAYFCASSRGAGGPGEQYFGPGTRLTVT.

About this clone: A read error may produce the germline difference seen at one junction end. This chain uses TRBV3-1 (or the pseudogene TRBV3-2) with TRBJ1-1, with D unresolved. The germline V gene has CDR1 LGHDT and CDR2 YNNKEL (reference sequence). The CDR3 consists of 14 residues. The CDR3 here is CASRQDAGNTEAFF. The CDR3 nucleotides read TGTGCCAGCAGACAAGACGCAGGGAACACTGAAGCTTTCTTT.

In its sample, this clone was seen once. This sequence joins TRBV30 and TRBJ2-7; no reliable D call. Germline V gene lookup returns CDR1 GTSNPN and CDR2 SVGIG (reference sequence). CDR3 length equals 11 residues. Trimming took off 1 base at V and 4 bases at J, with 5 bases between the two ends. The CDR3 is CAWSDQYEQYF. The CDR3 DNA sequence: TGTGCCTGGAGTGACCAGTACGAGCAGTACTTC. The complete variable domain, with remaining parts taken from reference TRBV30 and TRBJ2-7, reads SQTIHQWPATLVQPVGSPLSLECTVEGTSNPNLYWYRQAAGRGLQLLFYSVGIGQISSEVPQNLSASRPQDRQFILSSKKLLLSDSGFYLCAWSDQYEQYFGPGTRLTVT.

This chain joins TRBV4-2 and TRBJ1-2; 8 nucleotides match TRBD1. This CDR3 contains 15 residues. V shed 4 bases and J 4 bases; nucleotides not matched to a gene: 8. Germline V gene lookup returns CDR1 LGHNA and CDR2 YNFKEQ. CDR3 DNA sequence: TGTGCCAGCAGCCCCTCGACAGGGGTTGGCTATGGCTACACCTTC. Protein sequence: CASSPSTGVGYGYTF.

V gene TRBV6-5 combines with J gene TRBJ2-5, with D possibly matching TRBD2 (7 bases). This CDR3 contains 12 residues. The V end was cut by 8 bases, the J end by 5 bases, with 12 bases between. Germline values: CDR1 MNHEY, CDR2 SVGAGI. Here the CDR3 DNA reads TGTGCCAGCGGGGGGGCGGGTGAGACCCAGTACTTC. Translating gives CASGGAGETQYF.

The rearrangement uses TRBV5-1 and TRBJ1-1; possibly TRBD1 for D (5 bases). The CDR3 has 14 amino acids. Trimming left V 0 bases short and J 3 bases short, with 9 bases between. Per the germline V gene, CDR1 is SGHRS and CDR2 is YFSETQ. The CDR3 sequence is CASSLEAGDTEAFF. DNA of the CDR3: TGCGCCAGCAGCTTGGAGGCGGGGGACACTGAAGCTTTCTTT.

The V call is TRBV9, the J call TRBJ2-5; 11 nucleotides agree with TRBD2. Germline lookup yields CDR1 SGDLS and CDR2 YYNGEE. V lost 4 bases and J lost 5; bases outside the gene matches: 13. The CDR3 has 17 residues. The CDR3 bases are TGTGCCAGCAGCCCCCGGGGTAGCGGGGGGGCCTGGGAGACCCAGTACTTC. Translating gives CASSPRGSGGAWETQYF.

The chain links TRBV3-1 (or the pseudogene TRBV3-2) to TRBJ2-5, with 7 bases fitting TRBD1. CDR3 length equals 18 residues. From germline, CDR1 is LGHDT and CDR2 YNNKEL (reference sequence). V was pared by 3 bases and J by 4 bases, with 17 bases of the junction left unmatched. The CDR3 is CASSQGLIRQGGGETQYF. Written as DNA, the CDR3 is TGTGCCAGCAGCCAGGGGCTAATCCGACAGGGCGGAGGAGAGACCCAGTACTTC.

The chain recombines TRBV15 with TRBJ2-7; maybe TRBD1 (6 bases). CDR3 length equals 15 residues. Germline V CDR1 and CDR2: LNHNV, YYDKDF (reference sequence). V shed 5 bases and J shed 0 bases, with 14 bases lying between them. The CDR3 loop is CATSVNRVASYEQYF. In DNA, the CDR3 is TGTGCCACCAGCGTAAACAGGGTCGCCTCCTACGAGCAGTACTTC.

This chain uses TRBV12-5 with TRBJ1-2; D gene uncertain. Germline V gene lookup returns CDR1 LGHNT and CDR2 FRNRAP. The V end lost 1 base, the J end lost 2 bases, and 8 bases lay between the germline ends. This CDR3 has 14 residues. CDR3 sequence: CASGLAGINYGYTF. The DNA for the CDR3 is TGTGCTAGTGGTTTGGCCGGGATAAACTATGGCTACACCTTC.

DNA of the CDR3: TGTGCCAGCGGGGGGGGGCCCACAGATACGCAGTATTTT. It yields the protein CASGGGPTDTQYF. This chain links TRBV2 with TRBJ2-3; D may be TRBD2 (7 bases). The ends were cut back, 8 bases at V and 2 bases at J, with 11 bases in the middle. Germline V gene sequence: CDR1 SNHLY, CDR2 FYNNEI. The CDR3 length is 13 residues.

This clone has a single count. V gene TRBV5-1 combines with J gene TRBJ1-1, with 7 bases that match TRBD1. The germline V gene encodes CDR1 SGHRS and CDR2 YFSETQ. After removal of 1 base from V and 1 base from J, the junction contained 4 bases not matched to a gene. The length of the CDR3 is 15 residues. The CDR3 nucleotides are TGCGCCAGCAGCTTGTCCGGGACAGCGAACACTGAAGCTTTCTTT. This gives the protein CASSLSGTANTEAFF.